Detailed here is one TCR beta chain. Antigen unknown. Sequencing used immunoSEQ multiplex PCR; TCRdb keeps in-frame clones, though not all of them. The repertoire has more than 2 million clones, around 96% of them found once; the top ten carry roughly 1%. It was CD45RO-negative cells, positively selected for CCR7, that made up naive CD8 cells, with terminally differentiated effector memory CD45RA+ cells excluded. The data belong to a study of shared clonotypes between healthy human individuals. Study information: Per donor, three plates held CD4 naive cells, three held CD4 memory, two held CD8 naive and one held CD8 memory. Study-wide points: A generally larger estimated richness was seen in naive subsets than in memory subsets.

The sequenced material came from naive CD8+ T cells sorted from blood. The sequence came from a man between 18 and 29 years old in good health.

Here the CDR3 DNA reads TGTGCCAGCAGTTATGATGGGCCAGCCACTGAAGCTTTCTTT. This translates into CASSYDGPATEAFF. This chain uses TRBV5-4 with TRBJ1-1; D is uncertain. CDR3 size: 14 residues. CDR1 SGHNT and CDR2 YYREEE come from the germline V gene (reference sequence). V lost 5 bases and J lost 4, with 15 bases in between.